This T cell receptor (beta chain) was identified in a study of cytomegalovirus exposure and HLA in healthy donors. Looking at the study overall: For the approximately 420 genotyped donors, 65% to 90% fell within the Caucasian-associated ancestry cluster. Study-wide results and limits: As a later analysis showed, several of the most significant clusters appeared to be linked to common viral pathogens. Data from an earlier analysis indicated that most TCR beta V segments were productive either about 90% or about 30% of the time. The study flagged some 180 TCR beta chains as cytomegalovirus-associated.

Germline CDR1 LGHNA, CDR2 YSLEER. Between the trimmed V and J ends, which lost 0 bases and 6 bases, there was a span of 11 bases. The CDR3 loop spans 15 amino acids. On this clone itself: What it recognizes is unknown.

Primers for the PCR totalled 60 Vbeta and 13 Jbeta. TCRdb's copy holds only in-frame clones and misses some; the assay was immunoSEQ multiplex PCR. The sample contains fewer than 140,000 clones, 75% of which appear only once. The sequenced sample was PBMCs. The chain links TRBV4-3 to TRBJ2-2; no clear D. The source is a male donor in good health and CMV-seropositive. The CDR3 loop reads CASSQERSSSGELFF. The CDR3, as DNA: TGCGCCAGCAGCCAAGAGAGGTCGAGTTCCGGGGAGCTGTTTTTT.